One sample yielded the 13 T cell receptor beta chains listed below, sequenced in a study of blood T cell repertoires in COVID-19. Measured with immunoSEQ multiplex PCR; TCRdb has only the in-frame clones, and not every one. The sample includes 200,000 to 300,000 clones, about nine tenths seen only once; the top ten take less than 3%. The source material was PBMCs or T cells enriched from blood (not recorded which). All receptors derive from a woman under 30 who had recovered from COVID-19.

This clone appeared once. The chain recombines TRBV28 with TRBJ2-7; TRBD2 matches 8 bases. In germline, CDR1 is MDHEN, CDR2 SYDVKM. J was trimmed by 4 bases and V by 2 bases; bases with no gene match: 7. This CDR3 is built from 15 residues. The chain's CDR3 is CASSLIGTSLYEQYF. DNA for the CDR3: TGTGCCAGCAGTTTAATCGGGACTAGTCTTTACGAGCAGTACTTC.

The rearrangement uses TRBV7-6 and TRBJ2-2, with 14 positions matching TRBD2. CDR3 length: 18 residues. Germline assignment: CDR1 SGHVS and CDR2 FNYEAQ. Germline trimming cut 2 bases from V and 5 bases from J; bases unmatched to any gene: 7. CDR3: CASSLSSTSGGETGELFF. CDR3 bases: TGTGCCAGCAGCTTATCTTCGACTAGCGGGGGGGAGACCGGGGAGCTGTTTTTT.

The rearrangement joins TRBV5-1 to TRBJ1-2; D uncertain. The CDR3 consists of 13 residues. From germline, CDR1 is SGHRS and CDR2 YFSETQ. V was trimmed by 0 bases and J by 1 base, leaving 4 bases between them. CDR3 sequence (DNA): TGCGCCAGCAGCTTGGACAATAACTATGGCTACACCTTC. Translated: CASSLDNNYGYTF.

The chain employs TRBV24-1 and TRBJ1-5; TRBD1 matches at 7 bases. V was clipped by 6 bases and J by 1 base; unmatched bases: 5. CDR1 and CDR2 from the germline V gene are KGHDR and SFDVKD. This CDR3 comprises 15 residues. CDR3 protein: CATSQGEGSNQPQHF. The DNA of the CDR3 is TGTGCCACCAGTCAGGGGGAAGGGAGCAATCAGCCCCAGCATTTT.

This chain links TRBV6-1 with TRBJ1-2, with D unresolved. The germline V gene has CDR1 MNHNS and CDR2 SASEGT. This CDR3 is 17 amino acids long. V gave up 3 bases and J gave up 0 bases, with 17 bases separating them. The CDR3 DNA sequence: TGTGCCAGCAGTGACCTAATTGGACTTAAAGCTAACTATGGCTACACCTTC. Its translation is CASSDLIGLKANYGYTF.

This chain uses TRBV27 with TRBJ2-1; the D gene is possibly TRBD1 (6 bases). Trimming took off 5 bases at V and 6 bases at J, with 20 bases between the two ends. Germline V gene sequence: CDR1 MNHEY, CDR2 SMNVEV (reference sequence). The CDR3 is 16 amino acids. The CDR3 region is CASSTISSPGVNEQFF. The CDR3 DNA is TGTGCCAGCAGTACTATTAGTAGCCCAGGGGTCAATGAGCAGTTCTTC.

This clone was recorded only once. The rearrangement joins TRBV7-9 to TRBJ1-4; no reliable D call. The V end was cut by 5 bases, the J end by 8 bases, with 12 bases between. The CDR3 has 13 amino acids. Germline V gene data show CDR1 as SEHNR and CDR2 as FQNEAQ (reference sequence). CDR3 loop: CASSGRSGEKLFF. DNA of the CDR3: TGTGCCAGCAGCGGGAGGAGTGGGGAAAAACTGTTTTTT.

The CDR3 DNA follows: TGTGCCAGCGCTCTCCCTAGCGGGAGAAATGAGCAGTTCTTC. Amino acid sequence: CASALPSGRNEQFF. The chain joins TRBV28 to TRBJ2-1, with TRBD2 matching over 10 bases. V was pared by 8 bases and J by 7 bases, with 8 bases of the junction left unmatched. This CDR3 comprises 14 residues. Germline CDR1 and CDR2: MDHEN and SYDVKM.

This chain joins TRBV5-1 and TRBJ1-2, with D hard to call. The length of the CDR3 is 13 residues. Germline CDR1 SGHRS, CDR2 YFSETQ. V lost 4 bases to trimming and J lost 4 bases, with 11 bases between them. CDR3 nucleotide sequence: TGCGCCAGCAGCCGGGTCATAGGCTATGGCTACACCTTC. Its translation is CASSRVIGYGYTF.

This chain links TRBV7-8 with TRBJ2-7; D possibly corresponds to TRBD1 (5 bases). CDR1 SGHVS and CDR2 FQNEAQ come from the germline V gene. The CDR3 extends over 15 amino acids. Trimming cost V 0 bases and J 2 bases, with 11 bases left between them. CDR3 in amino acids: CASSLAQGNTYEQYF. As DNA, the CDR3 is TGTGCCAGCAGCTTAGCCCAGGGAAACACCTACGAGCAGTACTTC.

The chain combines TRBV6-5 with TRBJ2-1, with a possible D match to TRBD2 (6 bases). Germline V gene data show CDR1 as MNHEY and CDR2 as SVGAGI. There are 13 residues in the CDR3. V was clipped by 5 bases and J by 6 bases, with 11 bases between them. CDR3 nucleotides: TGTGCCAGCAGTAGGGGACTGAGCAATGAGCAGTTCTTC. Amino acid sequence: CASSRGLSNEQFF.

This chain uses TRBV2 with TRBJ2-3, with D perhaps matching TRBD1 (6 bases). The CDR3 extends over 16 amino acids. The germline CDR1 and CDR2 sequences are SNHLY and FYNNEI. Trimming cost V 7 bases and J 0 bases, with 17 bases left between them. CDR3 protein: CASTWTDVQSTDTQYF. The CDR3 DNA reads TGTGCCAGCACTTGGACAGACGTTCAAAGCACAGATACGCAGTATTTT.

The V gene is TRBV5-1, the J gene TRBJ2-3; 11 bases match TRBD1. The CDR3 has 15 amino acids. V dropped 2 bases and J dropped 3; count of bases not matched to a gene: 2. The germline V gene encodes CDR1 SGHRS and CDR2 YFSETQ. The CDR3 spells CASSFRDRGTDTQYF. CDR3 in DNA: TGCGCCAGCAGCTTCCGGGACAGGGGGACAGATACGCAGTATTTT. Filled out from reference TRBV5-1 and TRBJ2-3, the complete variable domain reads KAGVTQTPRYLIKTRGQQVTLSCSPISGHRSVSWYQQTPGQGLQFLFEYFSETQRNKGNFPGRFSGRQFSNSRSEMNVSTLELGDSALYLCASSFRDRGTDTQYFGPGTRLTVL.